The 31 T cell receptor beta chains below were found in one sample sequenced in a study of T cells after yellow fever vaccination. TCRdb analysed the 5' RACE reads with MiXCR anew, one entry per CDR3 protein. Of 200,000 to 300,000 distinct CDR3 sequences listed, 6% to 8% were seen once; the top ten hold roughly 1%. The specimen comprised CD4+ T cells sorted from PBMCs, sampled on the day of the yellow fever booster vaccination. The origin of the receptors is a man aged 25-45 years who received the YFV17D yellow fever vaccine.

This clonotype was counted a few times. V usage is TRBV7-9 and J usage is TRBJ2-3; D tentatively reads TRBD1 or TRBD2 (5 bases each). V lost 3 bases to trimming and J lost 0 bases, with 13 bases between them. Germline CDR1 reads SEHNR; CDR2 reads FQNEAQ (reference sequence). This CDR3 has 16 residues. CDR3 coding DNA: TGTGCCAGCAGCTTCCCGGGACGGACTAGCACAGATACGCAGTATTTT. It encodes CASSFPGRTSTDTQYF.

The CDR3 bases are TGTGCCAGTATAATGAGCACTGAAGCTTTCTTT. It encodes CASIMSTEAFF. The J gene is TRBJ1-1, the V gene TRBV6-1; D gene ambiguous. Trimming took off 9 bases at V and 4 bases at J, with 9 bases between the two ends. This CDR3 is built from 11 residues. CDR1 and CDR2 from the germline V gene are MNHNS and SASEGT.

This clonotype was picked up a small number of times. The chain carries TRBV6-2 or TRBV6-3 and TRBJ1-5, with D possibly being TRBD1 (5 bases). Germline V gene sequence: CDR1 MNHEY, CDR2 SVGEGT. Trimming cost V 6 bases and J 2 bases, with 20 bases left between them. This CDR3 contains 17 residues. The CDR3 loop is CASSLNPGTLRNQPQHF. The CDR3 region has the DNA TGTGCCAGCAGCCTTAACCCCGGGACCCTTCGCAATCAGCCCCAGCATTTT.

This clonotype was found a few times. The rearrangement links TRBV20-1 to TRBJ1-1; D is uncertain. Germline values: CDR1 DFQATT, CDR2 SNEGSKA (reference sequence). The CDR3 consists of 12 residues. V lost 6 bases to trimming and J lost 2 bases, with 10 bases between them. The chain's CDR3 is CSASGSNTEAFF. In DNA, the CDR3 is TGCAGTGCCTCGGGATCTAACACTGAAGCTTTCTTT.

In its sample, this clonotype was seen a few times. The chain combines TRBV3-1 with TRBJ2-7, with 11 bases fitting TRBD2. Germline loops: CDR1 LGHDT, CDR2 YNNKEL (reference sequence). The CDR3 spans 15 residues. Trimming cost V 4 bases and J 8 bases; bases outside gene matches: 10. The CDR3 nucleotides are TGTGCCAGCAGCCTTATAGCGGGAGGGTCTCTGAAGCAGTACTTC. Translation: CASSLIAGGSLKQYF.

The sample holds many counts of this clonotype. V usage is TRBV11-2 and J usage is TRBJ1-1, with no clear D. V was trimmed by 3 bases and J by 3 bases, leaving 8 bases between them. CDR1 and CDR2 from the germline V gene are SGHAT and FQNNGV. This CDR3 region has 13 residues. The CDR3 reads CASSFSLDTEAFF. The CDR3 coding sequence is TGTGCCAGCAGCTTTTCTCTCGACACTGAAGCTTTCTTT.

Only a few counts were recorded for this clonotype. The V call is TRBV7-9, the J call TRBJ2-1; D is undetermined. The CDR3 loop spans 17 amino acids. Looked up from germline, CDR1 is SEHNR and CDR2 is FQNEAQ (reference sequence). V lost 5 bases to trimming and J lost 0 bases, with 17 bases between them. CDR3 bases: TGTGCCAGCAGCCTAGAACCCCTCCTCAGCTCCTACAATGAGCAGTTCTTC. It codes for CASSLEPLLSSYNEQFF.

This clonotype was picked up many times. The chain is built from TRBV12-3 or TRBV12-4 and TRBJ2-4, with no clear D. The CDR3 covers 17 residues. The germline V and J ends were trimmed by 3 bases and 7 bases, with 22 bases remaining between them. In nucleotides, the CDR3 is TGTGCCAGCAGTTTCACCCAATCAATGGTTCGCCCCAACATTCAGTACTTC. Translation: CASSFTQSMVRPNIQYF.

The gene calls are TRBV29-1 and TRBJ2-7; the match to TRBD2 covers 8 bases. The V gene's germline CDR1 is SQVTM and CDR2 ANQGSEA. CDR3 length equals 14 residues. Trimming at V came to 6 bases and at J to 4 bases, leaving 11 bases not matched to a gene. CDR3 protein: CSVGILAAGYEQYF. In DNA, the CDR3 is TGCAGCGTAGGGATACTAGCGGCGGGGTACGAGCAGTACTTC.

This clonotype was counted between two and nine times. The chain uses TRBV2 and TRBJ2-1; D gene uncertain. The CDR3 extends over 16 amino acids. Trimming removed 2 bases from V and 3 bases from J, with 14 bases in between. Germline V gene sequence: CDR1 SNHLY, CDR2 FYNNEI. The CDR3 region is CASSEFRRANYNEQFF. CDR3 nucleotides: TGTGCCAGCAGTGAATTCAGACGGGCCAACTACAATGAGCAGTTCTTC.

The V gene is TRBV12-5, the J gene TRBJ2-3, with 10 positions matching TRBD2. The CDR3 runs 24 residues. Germline V gene data show CDR1 as LGHNT and CDR2 as FRNRAP. V trimming: 1 base; J trimming: 0 bases; junction bases outside the gene matches: 25. In DNA form, the CDR3 reads TGTGCTAGTGGTTTGGAGCTCGCAAAATCTGGGAGCGGGAGGGCCGAGATGAGCACAGATACGCAGTATTTT. Translation gives CASGLELAKSGSGRAEMSTDTQYF.

The rearrangement joins TRBV7-9 to TRBJ2-5; 9 bases map to TRBD1. The J segment lost 4 bases and the V segment lost 2 bases, leaving 5 bases of the junction unmatched. CDR1 SEHNR and CDR2 FQNEAQ come from the germline V gene (reference sequence). The length of the CDR3 is 15 residues. CDR3 region: CASSLPTGGSETQYF. In DNA, the CDR3 is TGTGCCAGCAGCTTACCGACAGGGGGGTCAGAGACCCAGTACTTC.

The J gene is TRBJ2-3, the V gene TRBV7-2; D is perhaps TRBD2 (6 bases). The CDR3 is made up of 14 amino acids. V lost 5 bases, J lost 2 bases, and 11 bases lay in between. CDR1 is SGHTA and CDR2 is FQGNSA in the germline V gene. The CDR3, as DNA: TGTGCCAGCAGCCCCCCGGGACTCACAGATACGCAGTATTTT. Protein product: CASSPPGLTDTQYF.

This clonotype was detected ten times or more. Germline and junction disagree at one end, which may indicate a read error. The chain has TRBV27 and TRBJ2-7; 7 nucleotides line up with TRBD2. Germline values: CDR1 MNHEY, CDR2 SMNVEV (reference sequence). This CDR3 has 16 residues. The CDR3 spells CASRLYLAVLSYEQYF. Written as DNA, the CDR3 is TGTGCCAGCAGATTATATCTAGCGGTACTGTCCTACGAGCAGTACTTC.

V usage is TRBV28 and J usage is TRBJ1-5; no firm D call. V lost 4 bases and J lost 6, with 7 bases in between. The germline gives CDR1 MDHEN, CDR2 SYDVKM. The CDR3 is made up of 12 amino acids. The CDR3 nucleotides read TGTGCCAGCAGTTCCGCGCGTCAGCCCCAGCATTTT. Amino acids: CASSSARQPQHF.

This clonotype was picked up a small number of times. V and J are TRBV20-1 and TRBJ1-1; D not resolved. This CDR3 region has 13 residues. The germline V gene encodes CDR1 DFQATT and CDR2 SNEGSKA (reference sequence). V was clipped by 4 bases and J by 5 bases, with 14 bases between them. This CDR3 is CSATVGAGTEAFF. The CDR3 DNA reads as TGCAGTGCTACGGTGGGCGCGGGAACTGAAGCTTTCTTT.

This clonotype was detected only a few times. V and J are TRBV18 and TRBJ2-7; D ambiguous. From germline, CDR1 is KGHSH and CDR2 LQKENI. Between the trimmed V and J ends, which lost 3 bases and 4 bases, there was a span of 7 bases. This CDR3 has 12 amino acids. The CDR3 spells CASSPGFYEQYF. CDR3 nucleotides: TGTGCCAGCTCACCGGGCTTTTACGAGCAGTACTTC. Complete variable domain (other parts from reference TRBV18 and TRBJ2-7): NAGVMQNPRHLVRRRGQEARLRCSPMKGHSHVYWYRQLPEEGLKFMVYLQKENIIDESGMPKERFSAEFPKEGPSILRIQQVVRGDSAAYFCASSPGFYEQYFGPGTRLTVT.

The genes are TRBV7-7 and TRBJ2-1, with TRBD1 matching over 10 bases. Germline loops: CDR1 SSHAT, CDR2 FNYEAQ (reference sequence). This CDR3 is 14 amino acids long. The V and J ends lost 1 base and 13 bases, in that order; junction bases with no gene match: 7. The CDR3 nucleotides are TGTGCCAGCAGCTTAGGCTGGGGACAGGGGAACCAGTTCTTC. It codes for CASSLGWGQGNQFF.

Only a few counts were recorded for this clonotype. An end of the junction does not agree with germline; a read error may underlie this. This rearrangement joins TRBV10-3 to TRBJ2-1, with D maybe TRBD2 (7 bases). The CDR3 runs to 14 residues. The germline gives CDR1 ENHRY, CDR2 SYGVKD. This CDR3 reads CAIYPGGQDNKQFF. Here the CDR3 DNA reads TGTGCCATCTACCCGGGGGGCCAGGACAATAAGCAGTTCTTC.

This clonotype was picked up a small number of times. The chain links TRBV29-1 to TRBJ1-2; 8 nucleotides agree with TRBD1. CDR1 and CDR2 (germline): SQVTM, ANQGSEA. This CDR3 has 10 residues. CDR3 nucleotides: TGCAGTTCAGGGGGCGATGGCTACACCTTC. Translated, it gives CSSGGDGYTF. The entire variable domain, with the rest obtained from reference TRBV29-1 and TRBJ1-2, is as follows: SAVISQKPSRDICQRGTSLTIQCQVDSQVTMMFWYRQQPGQSLTLIATANQGSEATYESGFVIDKFPISRPNLTFSTLTVSNMSPEDSSIYLCSSGGDGYTFGSGTRLTVV.

This clonotype was observed at least ten times. The rearrangement uses TRBV30 and TRBJ2-2; possibly TRBD1 or TRBD2 for D (5 bases each). This CDR3 has 14 residues. Trimming removed 0 bases at V and 4 bases at J, with 9 bases between. The germline CDR1 and CDR2 sequences are GTSNPN and SVGIG (reference sequence). The CDR3: CAWSVGTSTGELFF. The DNA of the CDR3 is TGTGCCTGGAGTGTAGGGACCAGCACCGGGGAGCTGTTTTTT. Filled out from reference TRBV30 and TRBJ2-2, the complete variable domain reads SQTIHQWPATLVQPVGSPLSLECTVEGTSNPNLYWYRQAAGRGLQLLFYSVGIGQISSEVPQNLSASRPQDRQFILSSKKLLLSDSGFYLCAWSVGTSTGELFFGEGSRLTVL.

The sample holds a few counts of this clonotype. This chain joins TRBV6-5 and TRBJ2-1, with TRBD2 matching over 11 bases. The germline V gene has CDR1 MNHEY and CDR2 SVGAGI. The V segment lost 0 bases and the J segment 4 bases; nucleotides outside the gene matches: 11. The CDR3 spans 19 residues. CDR3 in DNA: TGTGCCAGCAGTTACTCGAGGAGTCGGGGACTAGCGGAATACAATGAGCAGTTCTTC. It is translated as CASSYSRSRGLAEYNEQFF.

The chain has TRBV20-1 and TRBJ1-3; TRBD1 aligns across 8 bases. CDR3 size: 15 residues. The germline V gene has CDR1 DFQATT and CDR2 SNEGSKA (reference sequence). The junction had 11 bases not matched to a gene; V was cut back by 6 bases and J by 4 bases. Here the CDR3 DNA reads TGCAGTGCACCCGGACAGGGCTCGGGAGGAAACACCATATATTTT. It translates to CSAPGQGSGGNTIYF.

This clonotype was seen at least ten times. This sequence joins TRBV27 and TRBJ2-2; possible D gene TRBD2, 6 bases. Germline V gives CDR1 MNHEY, CDR2 SMNVEV (reference sequence). The CDR3 covers 17 residues. V lost 4 bases and J lost 4, with 19 bases in between. The CDR3 spells CASSSTAGLYLTGELFF. Here the CDR3 DNA reads TGTGCCAGCAGTTCAACCGCGGGACTTTACCTCACCGGGGAGCTGTTTTTT.

In this sample, this clonotype turned up a few times. The rearrangement links TRBV20-1 to TRBJ2-5, with TRBD2 matching 7 bases. The V and J ends lost 6 bases and 5 bases, in that order; junction bases with no gene match: 15. Looked up from germline, CDR1 is DFQATT and CDR2 is SNEGSKA (reference sequence). CDR3 length equals 15 residues. The DNA for the CDR3 is TGCAGTGCACCTCATCCGAGGCTGGGAGGGGAGACCCAGTACTTC. Amino acids: CSAPHPRLGGETQYF.

In its sample, this clonotype was seen many times. DNA for the CDR3: TGCAGCGTAAATGGAGCGGGGGGCACAGATACGCAGTATTTT. It encodes CSVNGAGGTDTQYF. The V call is TRBV29-1, the J call TRBJ2-3, with TRBD2 identical over 8 bases. The CDR3 loop spans 14 amino acids. The germline V gene has CDR1 SQVTM and CDR2 ANQGSEA. V shed 6 bases and J 1 base; nucleotides not matched to a gene: 6.

This clonotype was recorded at least ten times. The V and J genes are TRBV12-3 or TRBV12-4 and TRBJ2-5; 9 bases agree with TRBD1. The CDR3 runs to 14 residues. The junction had 9 bases not matched to a gene; V was cut back by 5 bases and J by 8 bases. The CDR3 sequence is CASSLQDRGGTQYF. In DNA form, the CDR3 reads TGTGCCAGCAGTCTCCAGGACAGGGGTGGCACCCAGTACTTC.

The chain joins TRBV11-2 to TRBJ2-1; 7 nucleotides match TRBD1. Germline loops: CDR1 SGHAT, CDR2 FQNNGV. V was pared by 5 bases and J by 10 bases, with 8 bases of the junction left unmatched. The CDR3 runs 13 residues. The CDR3 here is CASSRDPQGEQFF. The DNA for the CDR3 is TGTGCCAGCAGCAGGGACCCACAGGGGGAGCAGTTCTTC. Full variable domain (outside the CDR3, taken from reference TRBV11-2 and TRBJ2-1): EAGVAQSPRYKIIEKRQSVAFWCNPISGHATLYWYQQILGQGPKLLIQFQNNGVVDDSQLPKDRFSAERLKGVDSTLKIQPAKLEDSAVYLCASSRDPQGEQFFGPGTRLTVL.

The table lists this clonotype with a few counts. This chain uses TRBV5-1 with TRBJ2-1, with 10 bases aligning to TRBD2. The CDR3 is 15 residues long. Trimming cost V 4 bases and J 3 bases; bases outside gene matches: 4. Germline CDR1 reads SGHRS; CDR2 reads YFSETQ. DNA for the CDR3: TGCGCCAGCAGCCCTACTAGCGGGAACTACAATGAGCAGTTCTTC. Protein: CASSPTSGNYNEQFF.

This clonotype was recorded many times. This rearrangement joins TRBV5-1 to TRBJ1-1; maybe TRBD1 (6 bases). The germline gives CDR1 SGHRS, CDR2 YFSETQ. V lost 4 bases, J lost 4 bases, and 17 bases lay in between. The CDR3 has 15 residues. CDR3 in DNA: TGCGCCAGCAGCCGGGGGCCAGGAGAACGCACTGAAGCTTTCTTT. Its translation is CASSRGPGERTEAFF. The variable domain in full, completed from reference TRBV5-1 and TRBJ1-1, reads KAGVTQTPRYLIKTRGQQVTLSCSPISGHRSVSWYQQTPGQGLQFLFEYFSETQRNKGNFPGRFSGRQFSNSRSEMNVSTLELGDSALYLCASSRGPGERTEAFFGQGTRLTVV.

This clonotype was counted a few times. The J gene is TRBJ2-4, the V gene TRBV3-1, with no clear D. Germline V lookup: CDR1 LGHDT, CDR2 YNNKEL (reference sequence). This CDR3 is 13 amino acids long. Trimming pared 1 base from V and 5 bases from J, leaving 6 bases between. The CDR3 loop reads CASSQGVENIQYF. The CDR3 nucleotides are TGTGCCAGCAGCCAAGGGGTGGAAAACATTCAGTACTTC.